The clone carrying this TCR beta chain was picked up a small number of times. The antigen is not known. MiXCR, run by TCRdb on the RACE reads, gives a single entry per CDR3 protein. The top ten clones hold approximately 8.2% of a sample with around 350,000 distinct CDR3 sequences, 5% to 6.5% of them seen once. V was pared by 7 bases and J by 4 bases, with 13 bases between. Germline V lookup: CDR1 MNHEY, CDR2 SVGEGT. The CDR3 is 14 residues long. Documented time point: pre-sensitization, week 0. Regarding treatment: therapeutic diphenylcyclopropenone sensitization with weekly scalp DPC. The data are from a study of human T cells and chemical hapten exposure. Study details: A mostly female patient group had alopecia areata, totalis or universalis. Study-level points and caveats: TCRs above 1 in 1000 frequency did not change with DPC sensitization.

The TCR originated in a woman between 18 and 30 years old with alopecia areata. Some clones in this sample may be carry-over from other donors' samples. The rearrangement joins TRBV6-2 or TRBV6-3 to TRBJ2-2, with D unresolved. The material sequenced was whole blood, taken in connection with sensitization to the hapten diphenylcyclopropenone (DPC). The CDR3 DNA reads TGTGCCAGCACTCAGCTTCGAGTCACCGGGGAGCTGTTTTTT. Translating it yields CASTQLRVTGELFF.